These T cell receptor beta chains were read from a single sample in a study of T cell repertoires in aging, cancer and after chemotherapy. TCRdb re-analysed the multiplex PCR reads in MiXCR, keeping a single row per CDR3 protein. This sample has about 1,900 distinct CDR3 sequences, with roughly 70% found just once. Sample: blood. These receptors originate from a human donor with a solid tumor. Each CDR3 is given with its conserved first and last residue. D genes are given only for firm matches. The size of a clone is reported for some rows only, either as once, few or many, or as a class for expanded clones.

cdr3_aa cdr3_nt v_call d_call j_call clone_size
CASSLSLRGPDTQYF TGTGCCAGCAGCTTGTCTCTTAGGGGCCCAGATACGCAGTATTTT TRBV5-6 NA TRBJ2-3 NA
CASSIARVAKNIQYF TGTGCCAGTAGTATAGCCAGGGTGGCCAAAAACATTCAGTACTTC TRBV19 NA TRBJ2-4 NA
CASSLNPTGRDTGELFF TGTGCCAGCAGCCTCAATCCGACAGGGCGGGACACCGGGGAGCTGTTTTTT TRBV13 TRBD1 TRBJ2-2 NA
CASSLPGANEKLFF TGTGCCAGCAGTTTACCAGGGGCTAATGAAAAACTGTTTTTT TRBV6-5 NA TRBJ1-4 NA
CSVVGLAENEQFF TGCAGCGTTGTAGGGCTAGCTGAAAATGAGCAGTTCTTC TRBV29-1 NA TRBJ2-1 NA
CASKGDTKTYTEAFF TGTGCCAGCAAGGGGGACACCAAAACCTACACTGAAGCTTTCTTT TRBV7-3 NA TRBJ1-1 once
CASSIGASTDTDTQYF TGTGCCAGCAGCATCGGGGCGTCGACGGACACAGATACGCAGTATTTT TRBV7-2 NA TRBJ2-3 NA
CSARDQGPGAYEQYF TGCAGTGCTAGAGATCAGGGTCCTGGAGCTTACGAGCAGTACTTC TRBV20-1 NA TRBJ2-7 NA
CASRRDNTYEQYF TGTGCCAGCAGACGGGACAATACCTACGAGCAGTACTTC TRBV6-5 NA TRBJ2-7 NA
CASSLRGGPLHF TGTGCCAGCAGCCTACGGGGCGGCCCCCTCCACTTT TRBV5-6 NA TRBJ1-6 NA
CASSFRDYTTGELFF TGTGCCAGCAGCTTTAGGGACTACACCACCGGGGAGCTGTTTTTT TRBV7-2 TRBD2 TRBJ2-2 NA
CASSYFEAGGETQYF TGTGCCAGCAGTTACTTTGAAGCGGGAGGTGAGACCCAGTACTTC TRBV6-5 TRBD2 TRBJ2-5 NA
CAVARGDTEAFF TGTGCCGTAGCCCGGGGTGACACTGAAGCTTTCTTT TRBV25-1 NA TRBJ1-1 NA
CASSFSVKDTQYF TGTGCCAGCAGCTTTAGTGTTAAAGATACGCAGTATTTT TRBV7-2 NA TRBJ2-3 NA
CASSGLGGGHAPLHF TGTGCCAGCAGTGGCTTAGGGGGCGGCCACGCACCCCTCCACTTT TRBV6-1 TRBD1 TRBJ1-6 NA
CASSLPGTYEQYF TGTGCCAGCAGCTTACCAGGGACCTACGAGCAGTACTTC TRBV11-2 NA TRBJ2-7 few
CAWRPGLLMSSYNSPLHF TGTGCCTGGAGGCCGGGACTGCTCATGAGCTCCTATAATTCACCCCTCCACTTT TRBV30 NA TRBJ1-6 NA
CSAFPGLAGAGANVLTF TGCAGTGCTTTTCCGGGACTAGCAGGAGCTGGGGCCAACGTCCTGACTTTC TRBV20-1 TRBD2 TRBJ2-6 medium-sized
CASSFVSGTDTQYF TGTGCCAGCAGTTTCGTGTCGGGCACAGATACGCAGTATTTT TRBV6-5 NA TRBJ2-3 once
CASSSQGTITEAFF TGTGCCAGCAGCTCTCAGGGTACGATAACTGAAGCTTTCTTT TRBV12-3/TRBV12-4 NA TRBJ1-1 NA
CAISENRGQNSPLHF TGTGCCATCAGTGAGAATCGGGGGCAAAATTCACCCCTCCACTTT TRBV6-5 NA TRBJ1-6 NA
CASSQRGYGYTF TGTGCCAGCAGCCAGAGGGGCTATGGCTACACCTTC TRBV5-6 NA TRBJ1-2 NA
CAWGGRLASTEAFF TGTGCCTGGGGGGGACGGCTGGCGTCCACTGAAGCTTTCTTT TRBV30 NA TRBJ1-1 NA
CASSEGFNQPQHF TGTGCCAGCAGTGAGGGCTTTAATCAGCCCCAGCATTTT TRBV25-1 NA TRBJ1-5 NA
CASRPGANSNQPQHF TGTGCCAGTAGGCCGGGGGCGAATAGCAATCAGCCCCAGCATTTT TRBV19 NA TRBJ1-5 NA
CASSLSPHYGYTF TGTGCCAGCAGTTTATCGCCCCACTATGGCTACACCTTC TRBV27 NA TRBJ1-2 NA
CASSPTWLAGSYEQYF TGTGCCAGCAGCCCCACCTGGCTAGCGGGATCCTACGAGCAGTACTTC TRBV7-2 TRBD2 TRBJ2-7 NA
CASTYDGYSYEQYF TGTGCCAGCACCTACGACGGATACTCCTACGAGCAGTACTTC TRBV2 NA TRBJ2-7 once
CASSMGVIQYF TGTGCCAGTAGTATGGGAGTCATTCAGTACTTC TRBV19 NA TRBJ2-4 NA
CASSIWTSGWTDTQYF TGTGCCAGCAGCATATGGACTAGCGGGTGGACAGATACGCAGTATTTT TRBV7-2 TRBD2 TRBJ2-3 NA
CASSFGQGELTEAFF TGCGCCAGCAGCTTTGGACAGGGGGAACTAACGGAAGCTTTCTTT TRBV5-1 TRBD1 TRBJ1-1 NA
CASGQGLDEQYF TGTGCCAGCGGACAGGGCTTAGACGAGCAGTACTTC TRBV5-7 TRBD1 TRBJ2-7 NA
CASSLGGGSYEQYF TGTGCCAGCAGCTTAGGGGGTGGATCCTACGAGCAGTACTTC TRBV7-9 NA TRBJ2-7 NA
CASSYPSVPGELFF TGTGCCAGCAGTTACCCCTCCGTCCCCGGGGAGCTGTTTTTT TRBV6-5 NA TRBJ2-2 NA
CASKLGRGYGYTF TGTGCCAGCAAGCTCGGCAGAGGGTATGGCTACACCTTC TRBV27 NA TRBJ1-2 NA
CASSGGLAGVGEQFF TGTGCCAGCAGTGGTGGACTAGCGGGGGTGGGGGAGCAGTTCTTC TRBV6-5 TRBD2 TRBJ2-1 NA
CAIRTPLAGVTDTQYF TGTGCCATCAGGACCCCCCTAGCGGGAGTTACAGATACGCAGTATTTT TRBV10-3 TRBD2 TRBJ2-3 once
CASKLGRKYGYTF TGTGCCAGCAAGCTCGGCAGAAAGTATGGCTACACCTTC TRBV6-5 NA TRBJ1-2 NA
CASHTWGASGRAWTGELFF TGTGCCAGCCACACGTGGGGGGCTAGCGGGAGGGCCTGGACCGGGGAGCTGTTTTTT TRBV11-2 TRBD2 TRBJ2-2 NA
CAWRGGAGGPGEQYF TGTGCCTGGAGGGGCGGAGCGGGAGGGCCGGGAGAGCAGTACTTC TRBV30 TRBD2 TRBJ2-7 NA
CASSPLRGLGTDTQYF TGTGCCAGCAGCCCCCTTCGAGGGTTAGGCACAGATACGCAGTATTTT TRBV11-2 NA TRBJ2-3 NA
CSVLSTGLNTEAFF TGCAGCGTCCTATCGACAGGGCTTAACACTGAAGCTTTCTTT TRBV29-1 TRBD1 TRBJ1-1 few
CASSTYNEQFF TGTGCCAGTAGTACGTACAATGAGCAGTTCTTC TRBV19 NA TRBJ2-1 NA
CASSLSSQSGYGYTF TGTGCCAGCAGTTTATCTTCCCAGTCTGGCTATGGCTACACCTTC TRBV27 NA TRBJ1-2 NA
CAISAGNEQFF TGTGCCATCAGTGCCGGGAATGAGCAGTTCTTC TRBV10-3 NA TRBJ2-1 large
CASRTGMGGAFF TGTGCCAGCAGGACAGGGATGGGGGGAGCTTTCTTT TRBV12-3/TRBV12-4 TRBD1 TRBJ1-1 few
CASSYGWGARNEQFF TGTGCCAGCAGTTACGGGTGGGGGGCCCGGAATGAGCAGTTCTTC TRBV6-5 NA TRBJ2-1 NA
CASSYSTGVGKETQYF TGTGCCAGCAGTTACTCGACGGGGGTGGGAAAAGAGACCCAGTACTTC TRBV6-6 NA TRBJ2-5 NA
CASSLVGQFGYTF TGTGCCAGCAGCTTAGTCGGGCAATTTGGCTACACCTTC TRBV13 NA TRBJ1-2 few
CASSQDLYEQYF TGTGCCAGCAGCCAAGATCTCTACGAGCAGTACTTC TRBV4-2 NA TRBJ2-7 NA
CASRLGEGDKNTEAFF TGTGCCAGCAGGTTAGGCGAGGGGGACAAGAACACTGAAGCTTTCTTT TRBV12-3/TRBV12-4 NA TRBJ1-1 NA
CASRPTNVGGRDEQYF TGTGCCAGCAGACCTACGAACGTAGGTGGTAGGGACGAGCAGTACTTC TRBV6-6 NA TRBJ2-7 once
CASSLGQWGEQYF TGTGCCAGCAGCTTGGGGCAGTGGGGCGAGCAGTACTTC TRBV5-6 NA TRBJ2-7 NA
CSARIGGIGETQYF TGCAGTGCTAGAATAGGGGGAATAGGAGAGACCCAGTACTTC TRBV20-1 NA TRBJ2-5 NA
CASSQEVNSYNEQFF TGTGCCAGCAGTCAAGAAGTCAACTCCTACAATGAGCAGTTCTTC TRBV27 NA TRBJ2-1 NA